This paragraph reports one T cell receptor beta chain. The antigen is not known. Germline CDR1 is SGHTA and CDR2 is FQGNSA. The length of the CDR3 is 13 residues. The V gene lost 2 bases and the J gene lost 6 bases, with 10 bases spanning the gap. Every isolated RNA sample was fully reverse transcribed, so sequencing captured expressed TCRB transcripts. Using immunoSEQ multiplex PCR, the repertoire was profiled, and TCRdb retains in-frame clones only, with some absent. The data contain 300,000 or so clones, less than 15% of them singletons. The data were taken from a study of beta chain features in type 1 diabetes. Study results and limitations: Moderate yet significant TCRB CDR3 shortening was seen in Type 1 diabetes patients in all four CD4+ subsets. There was a possibility that cDNA sequencing over-represented cells with high TCR expression.

The rearrangement links TRBV7-2 to TRBJ1-2; no reliable D call. Sequenced input: naive CD4+ T cells from blood. This clonotype originated in a woman under 30 with type 1 diabetes. CDR3 coding DNA: TGTGCCAGCAGCTTATCGGGGAAGCATGGCTACACCTTC. The encoded protein is CASSLSGKHGYTF.